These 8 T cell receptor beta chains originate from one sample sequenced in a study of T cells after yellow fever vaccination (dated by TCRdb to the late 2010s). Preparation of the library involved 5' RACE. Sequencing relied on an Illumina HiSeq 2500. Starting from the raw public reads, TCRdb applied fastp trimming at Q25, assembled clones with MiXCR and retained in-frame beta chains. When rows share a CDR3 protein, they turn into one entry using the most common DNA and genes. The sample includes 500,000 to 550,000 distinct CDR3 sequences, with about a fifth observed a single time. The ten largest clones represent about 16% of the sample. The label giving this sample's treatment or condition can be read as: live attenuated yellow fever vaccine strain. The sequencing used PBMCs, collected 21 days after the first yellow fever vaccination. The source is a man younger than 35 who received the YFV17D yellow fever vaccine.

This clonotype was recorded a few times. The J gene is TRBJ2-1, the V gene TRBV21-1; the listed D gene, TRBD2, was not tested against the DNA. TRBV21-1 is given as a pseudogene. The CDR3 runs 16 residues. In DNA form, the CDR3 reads TGTGCCAGCAGCAAAGGAGGCGGGGGGGCGGTCAGTGAGCAGTTCTTC. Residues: CASSKGGGGAVSEQFF.

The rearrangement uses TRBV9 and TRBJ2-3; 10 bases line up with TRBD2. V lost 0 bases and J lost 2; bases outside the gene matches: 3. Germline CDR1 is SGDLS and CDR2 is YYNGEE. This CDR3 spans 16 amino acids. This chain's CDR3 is CASSVVSGGTTDTQYF. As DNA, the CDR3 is TGTGCCAGCAGCGTAGTTAGCGGGGGGACCACAGATACGCAGTATTTT.

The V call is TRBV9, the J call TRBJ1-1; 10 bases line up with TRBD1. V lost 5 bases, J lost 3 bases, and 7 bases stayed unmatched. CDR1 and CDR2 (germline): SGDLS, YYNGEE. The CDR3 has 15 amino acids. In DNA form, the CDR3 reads TGTGCCAGCAGTGGGGACAGGGGTTCGGACACTGAAGCTTTCTTT. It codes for CASSGDRGSDTEAFF. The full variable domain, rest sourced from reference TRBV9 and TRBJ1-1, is DSGVTQTPKHLITATGQRVTLRCSPRSGDLSVYWYQQSLDQGLQFLIQYYNGEERAKGNILERFSAQQFPDLHSELNLSSLELGDSALYFCASSGDRGSDTEAFFGQGTRLTVV.

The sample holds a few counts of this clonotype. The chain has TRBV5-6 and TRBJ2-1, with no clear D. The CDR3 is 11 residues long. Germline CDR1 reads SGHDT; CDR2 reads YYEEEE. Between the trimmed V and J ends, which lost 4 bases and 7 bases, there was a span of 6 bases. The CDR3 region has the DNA TGTGCCAGCAGCCGGATTAATGAGCAGTTCTTC. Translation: CASSRINEQFF. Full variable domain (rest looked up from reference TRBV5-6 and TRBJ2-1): DAGVTQSPTHLIKTRGQQVTLRCSPKSGHDTVSWYQQALGQGPQFIFQYYEEEERQRGNFPDRFSGHQFPNYSSELNVNALLLGDSALYLCASSRINEQFFGPGTRLTVL.

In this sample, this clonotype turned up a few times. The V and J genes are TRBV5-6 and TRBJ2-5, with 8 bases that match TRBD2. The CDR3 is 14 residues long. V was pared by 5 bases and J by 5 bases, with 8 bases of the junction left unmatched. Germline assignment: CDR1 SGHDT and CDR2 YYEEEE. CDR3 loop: CASRLRVAGETQYF. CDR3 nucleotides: TGTGCCAGCAGACTCAGAGTAGCGGGGGAGACCCAGTACTTC.

The CDR3 nucleotides are TGTGCCAGCACCCTAGGGGAGGGAGGCACCGGGGAGCTGTTTTTT. Translation gives CASTLGEGGTGELFF. The chain carries TRBV27 and TRBJ2-2; 7 bases line up with TRBD2. The germline V gene encodes CDR1 MNHEY and CDR2 SMNVEV (reference sequence). Unmatched junction bases numbered 9, after V lost 7 bases and J lost 4 bases. The CDR3 spans 15 residues.

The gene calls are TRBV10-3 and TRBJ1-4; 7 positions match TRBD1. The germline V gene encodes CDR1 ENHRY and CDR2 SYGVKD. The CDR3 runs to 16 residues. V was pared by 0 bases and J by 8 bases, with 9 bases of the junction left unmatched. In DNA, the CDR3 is TGTGCCATCAGTGAGTCCACGGGCAGGGGGAACGAAAAACTGTTTTTT. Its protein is CAISESTGRGNEKLFF.

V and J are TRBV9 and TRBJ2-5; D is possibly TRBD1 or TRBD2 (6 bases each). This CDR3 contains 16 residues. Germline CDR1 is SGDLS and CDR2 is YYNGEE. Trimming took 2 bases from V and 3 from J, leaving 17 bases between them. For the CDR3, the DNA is TGTGCCAGCAGCGTGAGGGGAGGACAGAACAAAGAGACCCAGTACTTC. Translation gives CASSVRGGQNKETQYF. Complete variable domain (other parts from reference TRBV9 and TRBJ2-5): DSGVTQTPKHLITATGQRVTLRCSPRSGDLSVYWYQQSLDQGLQFLIQYYNGEERAKGNILERFSAQQFPDLHSELNLSSLELGDSALYFCASSVRGGQNKETQYFGPGTRLLVL.